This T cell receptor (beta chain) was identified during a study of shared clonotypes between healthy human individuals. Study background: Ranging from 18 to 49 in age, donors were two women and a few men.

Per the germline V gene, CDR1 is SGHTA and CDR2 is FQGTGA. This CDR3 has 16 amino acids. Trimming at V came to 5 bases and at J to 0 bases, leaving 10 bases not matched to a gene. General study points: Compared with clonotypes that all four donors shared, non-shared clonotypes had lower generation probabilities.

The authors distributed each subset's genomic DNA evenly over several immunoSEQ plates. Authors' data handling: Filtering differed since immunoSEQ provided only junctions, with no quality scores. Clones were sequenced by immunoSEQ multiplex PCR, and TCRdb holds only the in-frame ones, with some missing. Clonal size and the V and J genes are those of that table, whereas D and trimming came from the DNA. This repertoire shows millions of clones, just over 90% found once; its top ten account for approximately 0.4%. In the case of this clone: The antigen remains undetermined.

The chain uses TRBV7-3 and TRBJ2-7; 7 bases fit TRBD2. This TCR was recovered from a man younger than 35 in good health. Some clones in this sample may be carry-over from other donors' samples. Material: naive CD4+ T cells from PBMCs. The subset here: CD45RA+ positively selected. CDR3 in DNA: TGTGCCAGCAGCCCTTCCGGCGGGAGTCTCTCCTACGAGCAGTACTTC. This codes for CASSPSGGSLSYEQYF. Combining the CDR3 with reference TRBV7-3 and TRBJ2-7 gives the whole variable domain GAGVSQTPSNKVTEKGKYVELRCDPISGHTALYWYRQSLGQGPEFLIYFQGTGAADDSGLPNDRFFAVRPEGSVSTLKIQRTERGDSAVYLCASSPSGGSLSYEQYFGPGTRLTVT.